This T cell receptor beta chain came from a study of cytomegalovirus exposure and HLA in healthy donors. Study results and limitations: Another analysis was done later, and it associated around 16,000 TCR beta sequences with HLA alleles at 0.05 false discovery rate.

This clone was counted between two and nine times. No antigen is known for it. The PCR used 60 Vbeta and 13 Jbeta primers. Assay used: immunoSEQ multiplex PCR; TCRdb lists only in-frame clones, some missing. This table has roughly 200,000 clones, roughly 9.4% appearing once. This CDR3 contains 14 residues. V lost 5 bases and J lost 6, with 15 bases in between. Germline-derived CDR1 and CDR2 are SGHDT and YYEEEE. The TCR sequence derives from a woman aged 25 to 39 in good health and CMV-seropositive. Sequenced sample: PBMCs. This chain joins TRBV5-6 and TRBJ2-1; maybe TRBD2 (6 bases). The CDR3 DNA is TGTGCCAGCAGTACCGGACTATGGGGCAATGAGCAGTTCTTC. It translates to CASSTGLWGNEQFF.